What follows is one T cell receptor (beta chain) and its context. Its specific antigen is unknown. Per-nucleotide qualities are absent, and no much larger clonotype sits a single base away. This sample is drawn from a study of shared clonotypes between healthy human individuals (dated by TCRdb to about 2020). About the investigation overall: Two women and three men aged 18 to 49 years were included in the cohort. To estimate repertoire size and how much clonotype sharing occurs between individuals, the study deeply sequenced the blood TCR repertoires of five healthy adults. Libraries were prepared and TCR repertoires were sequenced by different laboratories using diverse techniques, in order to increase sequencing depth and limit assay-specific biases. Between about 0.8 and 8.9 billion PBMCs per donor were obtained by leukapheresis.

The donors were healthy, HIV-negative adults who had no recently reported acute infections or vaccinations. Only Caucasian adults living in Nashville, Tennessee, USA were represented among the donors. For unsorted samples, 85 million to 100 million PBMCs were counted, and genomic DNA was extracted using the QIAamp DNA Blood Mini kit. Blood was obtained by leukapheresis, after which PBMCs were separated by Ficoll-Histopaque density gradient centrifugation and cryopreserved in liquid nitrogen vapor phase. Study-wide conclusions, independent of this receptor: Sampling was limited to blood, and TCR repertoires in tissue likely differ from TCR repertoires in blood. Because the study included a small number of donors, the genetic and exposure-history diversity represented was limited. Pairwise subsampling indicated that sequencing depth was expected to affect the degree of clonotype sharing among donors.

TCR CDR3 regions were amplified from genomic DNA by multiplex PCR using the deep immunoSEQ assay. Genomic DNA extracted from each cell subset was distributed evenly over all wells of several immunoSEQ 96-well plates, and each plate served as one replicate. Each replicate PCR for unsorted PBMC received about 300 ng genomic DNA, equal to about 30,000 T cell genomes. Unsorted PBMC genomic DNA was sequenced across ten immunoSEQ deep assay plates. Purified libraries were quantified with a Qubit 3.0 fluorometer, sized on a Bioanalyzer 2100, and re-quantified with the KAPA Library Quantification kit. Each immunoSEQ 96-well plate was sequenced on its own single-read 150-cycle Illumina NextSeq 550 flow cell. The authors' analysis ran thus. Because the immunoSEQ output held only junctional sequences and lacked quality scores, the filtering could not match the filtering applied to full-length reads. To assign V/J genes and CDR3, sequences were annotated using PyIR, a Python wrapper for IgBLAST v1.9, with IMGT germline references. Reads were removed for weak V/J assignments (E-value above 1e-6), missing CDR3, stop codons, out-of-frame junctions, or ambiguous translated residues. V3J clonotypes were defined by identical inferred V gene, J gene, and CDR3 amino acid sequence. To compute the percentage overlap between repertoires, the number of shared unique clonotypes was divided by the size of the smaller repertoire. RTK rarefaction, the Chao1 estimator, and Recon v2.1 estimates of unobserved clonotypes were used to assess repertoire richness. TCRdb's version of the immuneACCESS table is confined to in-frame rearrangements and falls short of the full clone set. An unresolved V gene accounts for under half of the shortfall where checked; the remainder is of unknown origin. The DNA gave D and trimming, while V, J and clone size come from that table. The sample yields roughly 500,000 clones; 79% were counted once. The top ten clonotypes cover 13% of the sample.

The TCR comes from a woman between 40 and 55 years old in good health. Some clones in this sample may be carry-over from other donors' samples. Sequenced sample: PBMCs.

The CDR3 sequence is CASSRTGTSGNEQFF. In nucleotide form, the sequence is TGTGCCAGCAGTAGGACCGGGACTAGTGGCAATGAGCAGTTCTTC. Recombination connected TRBV7-9 to TRBJ2-1, with 8 middle bases fitting TRBD2. From the cysteine through the phenylalanine, the CDR3 covers 15 amino acids. This entry keeps only the CDR3 DNA: 45 bases, framed from base 1. Reading the germline V gene (reference sequence) gives CDR1 SEHNR and CDR2 FQNEAQ. The V end gives up 6 bases and the J end 6 bases, leaving 10 bases in the junction not matched to a gene.